This is a list of T cell receptor beta chains from one sample in a study of blood T cell repertoires in COVID-19. The repertoire was sequenced with immunoSEQ multiplex PCR; TCRdb's copy has only in-frame clones and lacks some. The sample comprises 150,000 or so clones, roughly 85% of which are singletons, and approximately 8% rests with the top ten. The sample consisted of peripheral blood. Every receptor here comes from a man aged 55 to 70 with acute or convalescent COVID-19. CDR3s leave out the opening cysteine and the closing phenylalanine or tryptophan.

>TRBV7-2|TRBJ2-2
ASSPATLGELF
>TRBV7-3|TRBJ1-1
ASSLWGLEAF
>TRBV7-8|TRBJ1-6
ASSLGLGQGNSPLH
>TRBV19|TRBJ1-2
ASSIVFGGANYGYT
>TRBV6-2/TRBV6-3|TRBJ1-6
ASSYDRTGGSPLH
>TRBV27|TRBJ2-7
ASSLARATSEQY
>TRBV11-2|TRBJ2-5
ASSPGLLAGGVFRETQY
>TRBV2|TRBJ2-3
ASTDRSSTDTQY
>TRBV27|TRBJ2-3
ASSLYPGVSTDTQY
>TRBV28|TRBJ2-7
ASSSHRGTYEQY
>TRBV3-1/TRBV3-2|TRBJ2-1
ASSQALNEQF
>TRBV7-8|TRBJ2-5
ASSLIRGAGETQY
>TRBV11-3|TRBJ2-3
ASSRTGTADTQY
>TRBV7-2|TRBJ1-3
ASSNRGSGNTIY
>TRBV6-6|TRBJ1-5
ASSPLTGRNQPQH
>TRBV3-1/TRBV3-2|TRBJ1-4
ASSQSSLRRTNEKLF
>TRBV28|TRBJ2-5
ASSPGDSPSETQY
>TRBV7-6|TRBJ2-1
ASSLGPETRGFSYNEQF
>TRBV6-6|TRBJ1-4
ASSLPPQGRNEKLF
>TRBV9|TRBJ2-2
ASSGGGLGTGELF
>TRBV28|TRBJ2-1
ASLPADRGRNEQF
>TRBV28|TRBJ2-7
ASSFSLAGLSYEQY
>TRBV4-2|TRBJ2-5
ASSNLRQGEGKETQY
>TRBV28|TRBJ2-7
ASSFTGTGALYEQY
>TRBV9|TRBJ2-7
ASSVDGSSSYEQY
>TRBV7-6|TRBJ2-7
ASSLAQGQGYEQY
>TRBV3-1/TRBV3-2|TRBJ1-1
ASSQSVEAF
>TRBV10-3|TRBJ1-1
AISEPLGQAAF
>TRBV28|TRBJ2-3
ASRPTGTGGPDTQY
>TRBV13|TRBJ1-2
ASKELQVGYGYT
>TRBV14|TRBJ2-7
ASSQGHLYEQY
>TRBV6-5|TRBJ2-7
ASSRSGEQQY
>TRBV7-9|TRBJ2-1
ASSSSGTSYNEQF
>TRBV9|TRBJ2-3
ASSVTGDPGTDTQY
>TRBV20-1|TRBJ1-1
SARVAEAF
>TRBV5-4|TRBJ2-5
ASTDRRVGVGETQY
>TRBV10-1|TRBJ2-3
ASSESGTGGNTQY
>TRBV19|TRBJ2-1
ASSIPSGTYNEQF
>TRBV5-1|TRBJ1-3
ASSSLWDSSGGNTIY
>TRBV24-1|TRBJ2-3
ATSDLGQGGTGTQY
>TRBV28|TRBJ1-2
ASSPGEQFYT
>TRBV4-1|TRBJ2-7
ASSPTNLRASGEQY
>TRBV10-1|TRBJ2-1
ASSESSGSLYNEQF
>TRBV18|TRBJ1-1
ASSPGRFMNTEAF
>TRBV25-1|TRBJ1-2
ASSPSRGTEPPNYGYT
>TRBV7-9|TRBJ1-2
ASSLEQAAYGYT